The clone carrying this TCR beta chain was found a few times. Its antigen is still unknown. The entry originates in a study of Graves' ophthalmopathy and Graves' hyperthyroidism. RNA transcripts provided the template for amplifying TCR beta CDR3 regions. HTBI-primed RT-PCR formed the first round, and a multiplex PCR formed the second. In TCRdb, the multiplex PCR reads were re-called with MiXCR into one record per CDR3 protein. The table lists 1 million to 1.3 million distinct CDR3 sequences, about 35% of them singletons, with 11% in the top ten. Study outcomes and limitations: The authors also found most expanded thyroid clonotypes above 0.001 frequency in blood. Discriminating ophthalmopathy from stable hyperthyroidism, a 13-signature model attained a sensitivity of around 87% and a specificity of 80% to 82%.

The CDR3 is 11 residues long. The V and J ends lost 5 bases and 6 bases respectively, with 7 bases between them. Looked up from germline, CDR1 is MNHNY and CDR2 is SVGAGI (reference sequence). Sequenced material: peripheral blood or thyroid tissue (not recorded which). The source is an adult man with Graves' hyperthyroidism. V and J are TRBV6-6 and TRBJ1-2; D unresolved. CDR3 in DNA: TGTGCCAGCAGTCCGGACGATGGCTACACCTTC. Protein sequence: CASSPDDGYTF.